The present TCR beta chain was sequenced within a study of T cells in localized non-small cell lung cancer. Sequenced by immunoSEQ multiplex PCR; TCRdb stores in-frame clones only, minus some. The table has approximately 88,000 clones, approximately 91% seen once. Germline loops: CDR1 SGHDT, CDR2 YYEEEE. The CDR3 spans 15 residues. J was trimmed by 5 bases and V by 3 bases; bases with no gene match: 6. Sample: PBMCs, taken before any cancer treatment. The clonotype was recovered from a woman aged 35 to 70 with stage II squamous cell lung carcinoma. This chain uses TRBV5-6 with TRBJ2-3; the match to TRBD2 covers 10 bases. This chain's CDR3 is CASSSRTSGGDTQYF. DNA for the CDR3: TGTGCCAGCAGCTCGAGGACTAGCGGTGGAGATACGCAGTATTTT.